This T cell receptor (beta chain) was captured by sequencing in a study of blood T cell repertoires in COVID-19. At the level of the study: PBMCs, B-cell-depleted T cells, or T cells were the source of the cDNA or gDNA that made up the material.

CDR1 and CDR2 from the germline V gene are LNHNV and YYDKDF (reference sequence). The V and J ends lost 9 bases and 5 bases, in that order; junction bases with no gene match: 13. The CDR3 is made up of 15 amino acids. Profiled with immunoSEQ multiplex PCR; TCRdb holds only in-frame clones, not every one. Of about 300,000 clones in the sample, 88% were seen once. The rearrangement links TRBV15 to TRBJ1-5; 7 positions agree with TRBD1. The source is a man aged 18 to 35 with active or convalescent COVID-19. The sample taken for sequencing was peripheral blood. CDR3 sequence: CATSGQGGEDQPQHF. The CDR3 nucleotides are TGTGCCACATCGGGGCAAGGGGGCGAGGATCAGCCCCAGCATTTT.